A single sample is the source of the 18 T cell receptor beta chains below, sequenced in a study of blood T cell repertoires in COVID-19. Clones were read by immunoSEQ multiplex PCR, and TCRdb kept only the in-frame ones, dropping some. The sample shows 120,000 or so clones, 80% of them seen only once. The sample comprised peripheral blood. The receptors were sampled from a human donor in a cohort sampled during active COVID-19.

V and J are TRBV30 and TRBJ1-5; the D gene is possibly TRBD1 (6 bases). Germline values: CDR1 GTSNPN, CDR2 SVGIG (reference sequence). The CDR3 has 14 residues. V dropped 3 bases and J dropped 3 bases, with 12 bases sitting between them. CDR3 nucleotides: TGTGCCTGGAGCCCGGGACACTCCAATCAGCCCCAGCATTTT. Translation: CAWSPGHSNQPQHF.

The V and J genes are TRBV10-1 and TRBJ1-5, with unresolved D. Germline values: CDR1 WNHNN, CDR2 SYGVQD (reference sequence). The CDR3 covers 12 residues. The V end was cut by 10 bases, the J end by 9 bases, with 16 bases between. CDR3 region: CANGRAWVPQHF. The CDR3 DNA follows: TGCGCCAATGGGAGGGCCTGGGTGCCCCAGCATTTT.

This clone showed up just once. The rearrangement joins TRBV5-1 to TRBJ2-1; D might be TRBD1 (6 bases). Trimming shortened V by 1 base and J by 4 bases, and 15 bases separated the two germline ends. The CDR3 extends over 16 amino acids. CDR1 and CDR2 from the germline V gene are SGHRS and YFSETQ. The CDR3 protein is CASSLSQGSIYNEQFF. CDR3 nucleotides: TGCGCCAGCAGCTTGAGTCAGGGGTCCATATACAATGAGCAGTTCTTC.

The rearrangement uses TRBV21-1 and TRBJ2-7; TRBD1, the table's D call, was not compared with the DNA. TRBV21-1 is given as a pseudogene. The CDR3 loop spans 17 amino acids. DNA of the CDR3: TGTGCCAGCAGCGCGCGGACCTGGGACAGGCCGGGCGGCGAGCAGTACTTC. Residues: CASSARTWDRPGGEQYF.

V usage is TRBV28 and J usage is TRBJ2-7, with 9 bases identical to TRBD1. Germline V gives CDR1 MDHEN, CDR2 SYDVKM. V shed 11 bases, J shed 7 bases, and the junction held 12 bases outside the gene matches. This CDR3 contains 13 residues. In nucleotides, the CDR3 is TGTGCCGGCCGGGACAGGGTCACAGGAGAGCAGTACTTC. Residues: CAGRDRVTGEQYF.

The chain couples TRBV6-2 or TRBV6-3 to TRBJ2-2; D possibly corresponds to TRBD1 (5 bases). The CDR3 is 16 residues long. Germline values: CDR1 MNHEY, CDR2 SVGEGT. Trimming left V 2 bases short and J 0 bases short, with 10 bases between. In DNA form, the CDR3 reads TGTGCCAGCAGTTACCCCAAGGGGACGAACACCGGGGAGCTGTTTTTT. Translated, it gives CASSYPKGTNTGELFF.

This clone was seen a handful of times. The chain links TRBV7-2 to TRBJ1-3; the match to TRBD1 covers 7 bases. CDR3 length equals 15 residues. V shed 5 bases, J shed 7 bases, and the junction held 11 bases outside the gene matches. Germline V gene sequence: CDR1 SGHTA, CDR2 FQGNSA. The CDR3 bases are TGTGCCAGCAGCACAAGACAGGGATCAGGGAACACCATATATTTT. Amino acid sequence: CASSTRQGSGNTIYF.

The chain combines TRBV27 with TRBJ1-5; the match to TRBD1 covers 9 bases. J was trimmed by 5 bases and V by 6 bases; bases with no gene match: 11. CDR3 length equals 16 residues. Germline CDR1 reads MNHEY; CDR2 reads SMNVEV (reference sequence). This chain's CDR3 is CASSQYGTGRYQPQHF. CDR3 DNA sequence: TGTGCCAGCAGCCAATACGGGACAGGGAGGTATCAGCCCCAGCATTTT.

The chain is built from TRBV10-3 and TRBJ2-3, with unresolved D. Germline-derived CDR1 and CDR2 are ENHRY and SYGVKD. This CDR3 contains 14 residues. V was trimmed by 0 bases and J by 5 bases, leaving 9 bases between them. The CDR3 bases are TGTGCCATCAGTGAGTCGAGAGGCAGAGATACGCAGTATTTT. Translating it yields CAISESRGRDTQYF.

The genes are TRBV4-2 and TRBJ2-2, with D perhaps matching TRBD2 (7 bases). The length of the CDR3 is 16 residues. Trimming cost V 4 bases and J 4 bases, with 16 bases left between them. Germline lookup yields CDR1 LGHNA and CDR2 YNFKEQ. The CDR3 here is CASSLEGGGITGELFF. CDR3 DNA sequence: TGTGCCAGCAGCCTCGAGGGCGGGGGCATCACCGGGGAGCTGTTTTTT.

DNA for the CDR3: TGTGCCAGCAGCTTCGCCAGGGACCAAGAGACCCAGTACTTC. It translates to CASSFARDQETQYF. The chain employs TRBV7-9 and TRBJ2-5; TRBD1 might be the D (5 bases). The CDR3 runs to 14 residues. V was trimmed by 3 bases and J by 0 bases, leaving 8 bases between them. The germline CDR1 and CDR2 sequences are SEHNR and FQNEAQ (reference sequence).

The rearrangement uses TRBV10-3 and TRBJ1-1, with unresolved D. V lost 2 bases to trimming and J lost 0 bases, with 13 bases between them. This CDR3 contains 16 residues. CDR1 and CDR2 from the germline V gene are ENHRY and SYGVKD. The CDR3 coding sequence is TGTGCCATCAGTGAGGGACGGACTCAGTTGAACACTGAAGCTTTCTTT. Translated: CAISEGRTQLNTEAFF.

V and J are TRBV11-2 and TRBJ2-7; 7 bases align to TRBD1. The CDR3 runs to 13 residues. Germline CDR1 reads SGHAT; CDR2 reads FQNNGV. V shed 3 bases and J 7 bases; nucleotides not matched to a gene: 6. Written as DNA, the CDR3 is TGTGCCAGCAGCTTCACAGGGGCTCGGGAGCAGTACTTC. The encoded protein is CASSFTGAREQYF.

This clone was detected only a few times. The chain joins TRBV6-2 or TRBV6-3 to TRBJ2-4; the D is unclear. Germline values: CDR1 MNHEY, CDR2 SVGEGT. The V gene lost 2 bases and the J gene lost 1 base, with 15 bases spanning the gap. The CDR3 covers 17 residues. The CDR3 loop is CASSYILLWAAKNIQYF. DNA of the CDR3: TGTGCCAGCAGTTACATCCTGCTATGGGCGGCCAAAAACATTCAGTACTTC.

V and J are TRBV6-2 or TRBV6-3 and TRBJ1-1; D uncertain. There are 13 residues in the CDR3. V gave up 3 bases and J gave up 3 bases, with 8 bases separating them. Looked up from germline, CDR1 is MNHEY and CDR2 is SVGEGT. CDR3 sequence: CASSYVSDTEAFF. The CDR3 nucleotides are TGTGCCAGCAGTTATGTCTCTGACACTGAAGCTTTCTTT.

V usage is TRBV27 and J usage is TRBJ1-1; D unresolved. CDR1 and CDR2 from the germline V gene are MNHEY and SMNVEV (reference sequence). CDR3 length equals 14 residues. V lost 1 base to trimming and J lost 3 bases, with 9 bases between them. The CDR3 DNA follows: TGTGCCAGCAGTTTATTCGTCCGCGACACTGAAGCTTTCTTT. Its protein product is CASSLFVRDTEAFF.

The chain uses TRBV10-3 and TRBJ1-2, with a weak D call TRBD1 (5 bases). Deletions cut 2 bases from V and 8 bases from J, with 18 bases between. The CDR3 length is 15 residues. Germline CDR1 ENHRY, CDR2 SYGVKD. The CDR3 sequence: CAISEVRTSSKGYTF. Here the CDR3 DNA reads TGTGCCATCAGTGAGGTTAGGACATCCTCGAAGGGCTACACCTTC.

The chain has TRBV4-3 and TRBJ2-3; a possible D gene is TRBD2 (6 bases). The CDR3 loop spans 16 amino acids. V lost 5 bases and J 6 bases, leaving 21 bases between the germline ends. CDR1 LGHNA and CDR2 YSLEER come from the germline V gene. DNA of the CDR3: TGCGCCAGCAGCAAGCTCCGGGACTCCAGTTTGGATACGCAGTATTTT. Its protein product is CASSKLRDSSLDTQYF.